This T cell receptor beta chain stems from a study of T-cell memory formation after mild COVID-19 (dated by TCRdb to about 2021). Regarding the complete study: TCR sequence clusters from the two donors were largely donor specific. T-cell clones expanding and contracting after mild COVID-19 in a couple of donors were tracked by longitudinal TCRalpha and TCRbeta repertoire sequencing. Two young, previously healthy adult volunteers, one female and one male, were included in the cohort.

Results the study describes overall, beyond this receptor: Only two mild cases were covered in the study, and larger cohorts including severe cases with pre-infection samples were considered necessary. SARS-CoV-2 specificity was not confirmed for the second-wave clones peaking on day 37. Contracting CD4+ clones were located mainly in the CM and EM memory subsets, whereas CD8+ clones were found to be enriched in EMRA. Some responding clones were detected in pre-infection memory, suggesting pre-existing cross-reactive memory T cells joined the SARS-CoV-2 response. Clones that contracted from day 15 to 85 showed balanced CD4/CD8 phenotypes, whereas a second wave of clones that expanded from day 15 to 37 leaned towards CD4+.

Ficoll-Paque density gradient centrifugation was the method used to isolate PBMCs. The sample holds a few counts of this clonotype. It has no known antigen specificity. Per-nucleotide qualities are absent, and no much larger clonotype sits a single base away. TCRdb shows the sequencer as Illumina NovaSeq 6000. TCRalpha and TCRbeta cDNA libraries were constructed by 5'RACE with constant-segment primers, with sample barcodes and unique molecular identifiers being introduced. Trizol reagent was used to extract RNA from every sample. Library amplification was performed in two PCR steps, and a second sample barcode and Illumina TruSeq adapters were introduced in the second step. Sequencing of the libraries was done on an Illumina NovaSeq, producing 2 x 150 bp paired-end reads. Processing in the source paper ran as follows. Reads were demultiplexed and collapsed into UMI-guided consensus sequences with migec v1.2.7. Using mixcr v2.1.11, UMI consensuses were aligned to TRA and TRB V and J templates and then assembled into clonotypes. A clonotype was counted as expanded or contracted only when both edgeR and NoisET called the clonotype significant, with the noise models trained on biological replicates. For edgeR calls, the thresholds were a false discovery rate-adjusted p below 0.01 and a log2 fold-change of 1. As an exploratory analysis of dynamics, max-normalized trajectories of the 1000 most abundant clonotypes were examined by PCA with hierarchical clustering. Separately sequenced CD4+ and CD8+ repertoires were used to assign the CD4 or CD8 phenotype of responding clones. TCRdb trimmed public reads at Q25 via fastp, called clones via MiXCR and kept in-frame beta chains. CDR3 protein sequences are deduplicated, and each keeps its most common genes and DNA. TCRdb assigned the V and J calls; the authors' analysis was not used. Counted in this sample were about 340,000 distinct CDR3 sequences; approximately 15% of them appeared once. The ten largest clones take up under 25% of the sample.

The germline V gene yields LGHNA for CDR1 and YSLEER for CDR2. The trim is 6 bases for V and 0 bases for J, with a gap of 11 bases between the germline ends. The CDR3 holds 15 amino acids from the cysteine to the phenylalanine. The CDR3 DNA has 45 bases and is translated from base 1. The chain uses TRBV4-3 and TRBJ1-4; D gene: possibly TRBD1, on 5 matching bases. This TCR came from a man in his late teens or twenties who had mild COVID-19 (a few samples of this study predate the infection). The sample titles of this study are shuffled in the database, so cell type and time point are left out; the donor was told from shared clones. The sequenced sample consisted of PBMCs or a T cell subset sorted from them (not recorded which). DNA sequence: TGCGCCAGCAGGGGGGATCGTGCAACTAATGAAAAACTGTTTTTT. Its protein is CASRGDRATNEKLFF.